The 31 T cell receptor beta chains below all came from one sample that was sequenced in a study of T-cell reconstitution after alpha-beta-depleted transplantation in children. Unique molecular identifiers were built into the TCRbeta library. One entry per CDR3 protein results from TCRdb running MiXCR on the PCR reads. The sample holds about 600,000 distinct CDR3 sequences, over 9.5% seen once. Sequenced here: PBMCs from the stem cell graft donor, sampled from the stem cell graft. All receptors derive from a human donor who donated a stem cell graft to a child with acute myeloid leukemia.

There are many counts of this clonotype. The chain carries TRBV2 and TRBJ2-5, with D possibly matching TRBD1 (6 bases). Trimming took off 6 bases at V and 4 bases at J, with 15 bases between the two ends. Per the germline V gene, CDR1 is SNHLY and CDR2 is FYNNEI. The CDR3 is 14 amino acids. The CDR3 region has the DNA TGTGCCAGCAGGGAGGCGACAGGAACAGAGACCCAGTACTTC. Translated: CASREATGTETQYF.

This clonotype showed up many times. The chain joins TRBV5-1 to TRBJ2-2, with TRBD2 identical over 10 bases. The V segment lost 3 bases and the J segment 8 bases; nucleotides outside the gene matches: 7. CDR3 size: 15 residues. Per germline, CDR1 SGHRS and CDR2 YFSETQ. CDR3 residues: CASSYLAGAEGELFF. The CDR3 nucleotides read TGCGCCAGCAGCTACCTAGCGGGAGCGGAGGGGGAGCTGTTTTTT.

A few counts support this clonotype. The rearrangement links TRBV30 to TRBJ2-7; TRBD1 agrees at 9 bases. This CDR3 has 13 amino acids. V was pared by 4 bases and J by 6 bases, with 7 bases of the junction left unmatched. Germline loops: CDR1 GTSNPN, CDR2 SVGIG (reference sequence). The CDR3 region has the DNA TGTGCCTGGACCATAGCGACAGGGGGCGAGCAGTACTTC. As protein: CAWTIATGGEQYF.

The chain couples TRBV29-1 to TRBJ1-4, with 8 bases aligning to TRBD1. The V segment lost 8 bases and the J segment 8 bases; nucleotides outside the gene matches: 10. The germline gives CDR1 SQVTM, CDR2 ANQGSEA. The CDR3 contains 13 residues. CDR3 nucleotide sequence: TGCAGCAACAACAGGGGGGAGGAAGAAAAACTGTTTTTT. It specifies CSNNRGEEEKLFF.

The sample holds many counts of this clonotype. This rearrangement joins TRBV12-3 or TRBV12-4 to TRBJ1-2; 8 nucleotides agree with TRBD1. This CDR3 contains 13 residues. V dropped 6 bases and J dropped 4; count of bases not matched to a gene: 4. The CDR3 nucleotides are TGTGCCAGCAGCCTGGACAGGGTCTATGGCTACACCTTC. It translates to CASSLDRVYGYTF.

This clonotype was found a few times. The V call is TRBV5-1, the J call TRBJ2-5; 11 bases map to TRBD1. V was pared by 6 bases and J by 7 bases, with 8 bases of the junction left unmatched. The CDR3 loop spans 14 amino acids. Germline values: CDR1 SGHRS, CDR2 YFSETQ. DNA of the CDR3: TGCGCCAGCACCAACCCGGGACAGGGGGTGACCCAGTACTTC. This codes for CASTNPGQGVTQYF.

This sequence joins TRBV7-9 and TRBJ1-6, with 7 bases lining up with TRBD1. CDR3 size: 15 residues. Germline CDR1 reads SEHNR; CDR2 reads FQNEAQ (reference sequence). V lost 0 bases to trimming and J lost 13 bases; unmatched junction nucleotides: 9. CDR3 nucleotides: TGTGCCAGCAGCTTAGCCCCACAGGGGAGTACGCCCCTCCACTTT. This encodes CASSLAPQGSTPLHF.

Notes on this clonotype: The conserved closing phenylalanine or tryptophan is absent in this CDR3, likely reflecting a read error. The chain employs TRBV27 and TRBJ1-1, with D possibly matching TRBD1 (5 bases). Trimming cost V 2 bases and J 5 bases, with 18 bases left between them. There are 16 residues in the CDR3. Per the germline V gene, CDR1 is MNHEY and CDR2 is SMNVEV (reference sequence). The CDR3 region has the DNA TGTGCCAGCAGTTTAGGCCGACGGACGGGGGGAACTGAAGCTTTCTAT. As protein: CASSLGRRTGGTEAFY.

The V and J genes are TRBV12-3 or TRBV12-4 and TRBJ1-1; no firm D call. The CDR3 extends over 16 amino acids. The V gene lost 1 base and the J gene lost 0 bases, with 12 bases spanning the gap. In DNA, the CDR3 is TGTGCCAGCAGTTTAGAGAGGGTCGAACTGAACACTGAAGCTTTCTTT. Protein product: CASSLERVELNTEAFF.

This clonotype was observed a handful of times. The V and J genes are TRBV7-9 and TRBJ2-1; a weak D match, TRBD1 (5 bases). CDR1 SEHNR and CDR2 FQNEAQ come from the germline V gene (reference sequence). The CDR3 loop spans 15 amino acids. Trimming removed 6 bases at V and 4 bases at J, with 16 bases between. CDR3 DNA sequence: TGTGCCAGCAGACAACTAACAGGCGTTTACAATGAGCAGTTCTTC. It is translated as CASRQLTGVYNEQFF. Together with reference TRBV7-9 and TRBJ2-1, the CDR3 gives the full variable domain: DTGVSQNPRHKITKRGQNVTFRCDPISEHNRLYWYRQTLGQGPEFLTYFQNEAQLEKSRLLSDRFSAERPKGSFSTLEIQRTEQGDSAMYLCASRQLTGVYNEQFFGPGTRLTVL.

The J gene is TRBJ2-2, the V gene TRBV20-1; D gene uncertain. V was pared by 0 bases and J by 1 base, with 12 bases between. This CDR3 is built from 16 residues. Germline CDR1 DFQATT, CDR2 SNEGSKA (reference sequence). This CDR3 reads CSARDLGLGNTGELFF. The CDR3, as DNA: TGCAGTGCTAGAGACCTTGGGCTAGGGAACACCGGGGAGCTGTTTTTT.

This clonotype was found a few times. The CDR3 here is CASSPLSATQYF. The CDR3 DNA reads TGTGCCAGCAGCCCTCTGTCTGCTACGCAGTATTTT. This chain links TRBV7-9 with TRBJ2-3, with D unclear. The CDR3 consists of 12 residues. The V end was cut by 5 bases, the J end by 8 bases, with 11 bases between. Per germline, CDR1 SEHNR and CDR2 FQNEAQ (reference sequence).

This clonotype was counted a few times. The rearrangement links TRBV4-3 to TRBJ1-4; the match to TRBD1 covers 7 bases. The CDR3 runs to 17 residues. Germline trimming cut 0 bases from V and 6 bases from J; bases unmatched to any gene: 10. The germline V gene encodes CDR1 LGHNA and CDR2 YSLEER. This chain's CDR3 is CASSQDGGTERDEKLFF. As DNA, the CDR3 is TGCGCCAGCAGCCAAGACGGCGGGACAGAAAGGGATGAAAAACTGTTTTTT.

This clonotype showed up just a few times. The V call is TRBV5-1, the J call TRBJ1-1; D possibly corresponds to TRBD1 (6 bases). Germline values: CDR1 SGHRS, CDR2 YFSETQ. Between the trimmed V and J ends, which lost 4 bases and 1 base, there was a span of 14 bases. The CDR3 length is 15 residues. CDR3 nucleotides: TGCGCCAGCAGCCGGAACTGGGGGCAGAACACTGAAGCTTTCTTT. Translation: CASSRNWGQNTEAFF.

The gene calls are TRBV12-3 or TRBV12-4 and TRBJ1-1, with 10 positions matching TRBD1. The CDR3 spans 16 residues. V lost 7 bases to trimming and J lost 0 bases; unmatched junction nucleotides: 8. The CDR3 coding sequence is TGTGCCAGCATCCTGGGGACAGGGGTTATGAACACTGAAGCTTTCTTT. Its translation is CASILGTGVMNTEAFF.

The chain has TRBV20-1 and TRBJ2-7; 8 bases are shared with TRBD2. From germline, CDR1 is DFQATT and CDR2 SNEGSKA (reference sequence). CDR3 size: 15 residues. V lost 1 base to trimming and J lost 4 bases; unmatched junction nucleotides: 9. The CDR3 spells CSARGTSSFLYEQYF. The CDR3 region has the DNA TGCAGTGCTAGAGGGACTAGCTCTTTTCTTTACGAGCAGTACTTC.

V and J are TRBV7-9 and TRBJ2-7; no clear D. Trimming stripped 3 bases from V and 7 bases from J, with 13 bases between. The germline gives CDR1 SEHNR, CDR2 FQNEAQ (reference sequence). The length of the CDR3 is 13 residues. The CDR3 loop is CASSLTPPWEQYF. The CDR3 region has the DNA TGTGCCAGCAGCTTGACTCCCCCCTGGGAGCAGTACTTC.

The sample holds one count of this clonotype. The rearrangement links TRBV30 to TRBJ2-1; no firm D call. This CDR3 has 14 residues. CDR1 is GTSNPN, CDR2 SVGIG, per germline (reference sequence). Trimming pared 0 bases from V and 6 bases from J, leaving 12 bases between. In DNA, the CDR3 is TGTGCCTGGAGTGTAAGTCAGGTTGTCAATGAGCAGTTCTTC. Protein: CAWSVSQVVNEQFF. Full variable domain (rest looked up from reference TRBV30 and TRBJ2-1): SQTIHQWPATLVQPVGSPLSLECTVEGTSNPNLYWYRQAAGRGLQLLFYSVGIGQISSEVPQNLSASRPQDRQFILSSKKLLLSDSGFYLCAWSVSQVVNEQFFGPGTRLTVL.

V and J are TRBV24-1 and TRBJ1-2, with 10 nucleotides matching TRBD1. In germline, CDR1 is KGHDR, CDR2 SFDVKD. With V trimmed by 10 bases and J by 3 bases, 7 bases remained unmatched. The CDR3 has 14 residues. CDR3 nucleotide sequence: TGTGCCACTAAATCCGGGACAGGGGACTATGGCTACACCTTC. This encodes CATKSGTGDYGYTF.

This clonotype was found many times. V is TRBV29-1 and J is TRBJ2-1; 8 bases align to TRBD2. The germline gives CDR1 SQVTM, CDR2 ANQGSEA. After removal of 0 bases from V and 2 bases from J, the junction contained 12 bases not matched to a gene. This CDR3 is 18 amino acids long. Here the CDR3 DNA reads TGCAGCGTTGAAGATATCGGGGCGGGAGGCCCCCCCTACAATGAGCAGTTCTTC. Translated, it gives CSVEDIGAGGPPYNEQFF.

This clonotype was seen only a few times. The rearrangement links TRBV2 to TRBJ1-1; perhaps TRBD1 as D (5 bases). The CDR3 totals 15 residues. Germline loops: CDR1 SNHLY, CDR2 FYNNEI. Trimming stripped 8 bases from V and 6 bases from J, with 22 bases between. The DNA of the CDR3 is TGTGCCAGCGTTCCCTGGGCAGGGAAGGGCTCTGAAGCTTTCTTT. Translating gives CASVPWAGKGSEAFF.

This clonotype was detected ten times or more. The chain uses TRBV20-1 and TRBJ2-6; D remains ambiguous. Germline V CDR1 and CDR2: DFQATT, SNEGSKA (reference sequence). Trimming left V 3 bases short and J 4 bases short, with 4 bases between. This CDR3 is built from 12 residues. In DNA, the CDR3 is TGCAGTGCTAGTCCCGGGGCCAACGTCCTGACTTTC. It translates to CSASPGANVLTF.

This chain uses TRBV7-8 with TRBJ2-5; D call uncertain. The CDR3 sequence is 12 residues long. Germline V lookup: CDR1 SGHVS, CDR2 FQNEAQ. V lost 1 base and J lost 6, with 6 bases in between. This CDR3 reads CASSLVMKTQYF. CDR3 in DNA: TGTGCCAGCAGCTTAGTGATGAAGACCCAGTACTTC.

This sequence joins TRBV5-1 and TRBJ1-1; D is ambiguous. Per the germline V gene, CDR1 is SGHRS and CDR2 is YFSETQ. The CDR3 loop spans 12 amino acids. The V and J ends lost 4 bases and 6 bases respectively, with 10 bases between them. CDR3 DNA sequence: TGCGCCAGCAGCCCCGGGTATGCTGAAGCTTTCTTT. This encodes CASSPGYAEAFF.

This clonotype appeared many times. The chain employs TRBV12-3 or TRBV12-4 and TRBJ1-5; the D is unclear. This CDR3 contains 12 residues. The V gene lost 6 bases and the J gene lost 1 base, with 4 bases spanning the gap. The CDR3 DNA is TGTGCCAGCAGGGACAGCAATCAGCCCCAGCATTTT. It translates to CASRDSNQPQHF.

This clonotype was counted at least ten times. This chain uses TRBV7-8 with TRBJ2-1; D is ambiguous. V lost 6 bases to trimming and J lost 5 bases, with 14 bases between them. There are 14 residues in the CDR3. In germline, CDR1 is SGHVS, CDR2 FQNEAQ. CDR3 loop: CASSQDIFDNEQFF. The CDR3, as DNA: TGTGCCAGCAGTCAAGACATTTTCGACAATGAGCAGTTCTTC.

The chain recombines TRBV30 with TRBJ2-1, with 7 bases that match TRBD1. The CDR3 consists of 11 residues. Germline V CDR1 and CDR2: GTSNPN, SVGIG (reference sequence). The V and J ends lost 7 bases and 4 bases, in that order; junction bases with no gene match: 1. CDR3: CAFRGYNEQFF. CDR3 nucleotide sequence: TGTGCCTTCAGGGGGTACAATGAGCAGTTCTTC. Supplemented by reference TRBV30 and TRBJ2-1, the full variable domain reads SQTIHQWPATLVQPVGSPLSLECTVEGTSNPNLYWYRQAAGRGLQLLFYSVGIGQISSEVPQNLSASRPQDRQFILSSKKLLLSDSGFYLCAFRGYNEQFFGPGTRLTVL.

A few counts support this clonotype. The chain is built from TRBV20-1 and TRBJ2-2, with D unresolved. Per germline, CDR1 DFQATT and CDR2 SNEGSKA (reference sequence). Trimming removed 3 bases from V and 2 bases from J, with 10 bases in between. The CDR3 length is 14 residues. The CDR3 DNA is TGCAGTGCTAGTTCCCCTAGTAACACCGGGGAGCTGTTTTTT. This gives the protein CSASSPSNTGELFF.

This clonotype was seen many times. The chain carries TRBV2 and TRBJ2-7; possible D gene TRBD1, 6 bases. In germline, CDR1 is SNHLY, CDR2 FYNNEI. The germline V and J ends were trimmed by 6 bases and 2 bases, with 17 bases remaining between them. The CDR3 has 15 amino acids. The CDR3 DNA reads as TGTGCCAGCAGCGATTACTTAAGGGGGACCTACGAGCAGTACTTC. Residues: CASSDYLRGTYEQYF.

A single count supports this clonotype. V usage is TRBV3-1 and J usage is TRBJ2-3; D gene unclear. CDR1 and CDR2 from the germline V gene are LGHDT and YNNKEL (reference sequence). This CDR3 is 14 amino acids long. The germline V and J ends were trimmed by 0 bases and 2 bases, with 6 bases remaining between them. CDR3 loop: CASSQEVFTDTQYF. The CDR3 DNA reads TGTGCCAGCAGCCAAGAAGTTTTCACAGATACGCAGTATTTT.

At least ten counts were recorded for this clonotype. V usage is TRBV12-3 or TRBV12-4 and J usage is TRBJ2-5; TRBD2 matches at 10 bases. There are 15 residues in the CDR3. V was pared by 3 bases and J by 5 bases, with 6 bases of the junction left unmatched. The DNA of the CDR3 is TGTGCCAGCAGTTTCCCTAGCGGGGGCGGGGAGACCCAGTACTTC. Translation gives CASSFPSGGGETQYF.